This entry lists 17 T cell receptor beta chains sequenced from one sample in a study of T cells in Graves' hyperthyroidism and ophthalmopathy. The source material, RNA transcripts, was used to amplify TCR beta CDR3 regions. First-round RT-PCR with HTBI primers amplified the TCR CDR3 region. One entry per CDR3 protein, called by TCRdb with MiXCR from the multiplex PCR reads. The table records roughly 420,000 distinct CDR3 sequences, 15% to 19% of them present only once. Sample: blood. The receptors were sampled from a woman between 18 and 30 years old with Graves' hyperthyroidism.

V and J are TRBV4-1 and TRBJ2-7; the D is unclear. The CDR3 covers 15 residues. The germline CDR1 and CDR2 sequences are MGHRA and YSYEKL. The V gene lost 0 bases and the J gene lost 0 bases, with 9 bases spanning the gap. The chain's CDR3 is CASSQEPGNSYEQYF. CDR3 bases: TGCGCCAGCAGCCAAGAACCTGGCAACTCCTACGAGCAGTACTTC.

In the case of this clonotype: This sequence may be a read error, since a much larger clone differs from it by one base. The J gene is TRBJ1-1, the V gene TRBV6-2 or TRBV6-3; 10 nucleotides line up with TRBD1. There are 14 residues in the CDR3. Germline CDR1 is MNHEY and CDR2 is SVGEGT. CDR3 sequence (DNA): TGTGCCAGCAGTTACTTGGGACAGGGGACTGAAGCTCTCTTT. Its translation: CASSYLGQGTEALF.

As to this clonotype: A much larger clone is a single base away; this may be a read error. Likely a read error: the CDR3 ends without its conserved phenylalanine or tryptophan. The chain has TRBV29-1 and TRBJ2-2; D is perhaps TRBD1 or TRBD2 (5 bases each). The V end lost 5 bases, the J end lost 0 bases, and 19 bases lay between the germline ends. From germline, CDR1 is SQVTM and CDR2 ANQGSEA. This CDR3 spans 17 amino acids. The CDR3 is CSVSDRDGFANTGELFL. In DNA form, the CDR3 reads TGCAGCGTTAGCGATCGGGACGGATTCGCGAACACCGGGGAGCTGTTTCTT.

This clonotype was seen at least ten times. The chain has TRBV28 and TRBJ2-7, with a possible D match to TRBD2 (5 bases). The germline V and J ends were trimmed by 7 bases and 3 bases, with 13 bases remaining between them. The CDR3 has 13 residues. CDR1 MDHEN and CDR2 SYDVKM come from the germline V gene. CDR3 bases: TGTGCCAGCAACGCTGGGAGTAACTACGAGCAGTACTTC. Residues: CASNAGSNYEQYF.

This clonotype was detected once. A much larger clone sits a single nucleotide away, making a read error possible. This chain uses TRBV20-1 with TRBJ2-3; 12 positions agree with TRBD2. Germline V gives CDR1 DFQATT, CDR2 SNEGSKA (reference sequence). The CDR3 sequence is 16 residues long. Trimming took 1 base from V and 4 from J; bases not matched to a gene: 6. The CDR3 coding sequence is TGCAGTGCTAGAGGGCCTAGCGGGAGGGGGGCAGATACGCAGTATTTT. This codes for CSARGPSGRGADTQYF.

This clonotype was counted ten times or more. CDR3 bases: TGTGCCAGCAGTTTAGTGGGACACCAATACAATGAGCAGTTCTTC. This gives the protein CASSLVGHQYNEQFF. The rearrangement uses TRBV12-3 or TRBV12-4 and TRBJ2-1; maybe TRBD1 (6 bases). The CDR3 is made up of 15 amino acids. Trimming removed 1 base at V and 4 bases at J, with 11 bases between.

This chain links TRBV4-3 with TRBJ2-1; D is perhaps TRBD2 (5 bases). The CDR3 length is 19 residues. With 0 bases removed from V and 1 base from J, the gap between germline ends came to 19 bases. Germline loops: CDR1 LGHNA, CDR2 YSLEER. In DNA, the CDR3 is TGCGCCAGCAGCCAAGATTCCCTCGTAGGACTCCTATCCTACAATGAGCAGTTCTTC. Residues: CASSQDSLVGLLSYNEQFF.

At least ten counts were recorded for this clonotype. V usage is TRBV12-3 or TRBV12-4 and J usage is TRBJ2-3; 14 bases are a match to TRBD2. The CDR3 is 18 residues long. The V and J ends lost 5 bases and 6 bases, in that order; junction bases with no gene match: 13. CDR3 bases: TGTGCCAGCAGTGATTTCGGTTGGACTAGCGGGGGGCGGGATACGCAGTATTTT. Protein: CASSDFGWTSGGRDTQYF.

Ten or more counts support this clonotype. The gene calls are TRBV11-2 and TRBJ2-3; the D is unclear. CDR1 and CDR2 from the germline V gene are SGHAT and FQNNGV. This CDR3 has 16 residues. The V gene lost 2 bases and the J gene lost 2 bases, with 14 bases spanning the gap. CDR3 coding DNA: TGTGCCAGCAGCTTAAGGGATCCGCCCCCCACAGATACGCAGTATTTT. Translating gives CASSLRDPPPTDTQYF.

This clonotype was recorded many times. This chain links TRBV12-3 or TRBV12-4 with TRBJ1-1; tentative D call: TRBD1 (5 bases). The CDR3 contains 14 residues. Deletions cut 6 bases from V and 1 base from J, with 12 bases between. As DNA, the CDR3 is TGTGCCAGCAGGAACCCCGGGGGGAACACTGAAGCTTTCTTT. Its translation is CASRNPGGNTEAFF.

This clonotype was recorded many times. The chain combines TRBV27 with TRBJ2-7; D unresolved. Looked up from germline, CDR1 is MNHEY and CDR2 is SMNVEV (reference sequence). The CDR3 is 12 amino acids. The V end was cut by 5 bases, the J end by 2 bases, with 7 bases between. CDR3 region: CASSPDAYEQYF. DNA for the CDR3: TGTGCCAGCAGTCCCGACGCCTACGAGCAGTACTTC.

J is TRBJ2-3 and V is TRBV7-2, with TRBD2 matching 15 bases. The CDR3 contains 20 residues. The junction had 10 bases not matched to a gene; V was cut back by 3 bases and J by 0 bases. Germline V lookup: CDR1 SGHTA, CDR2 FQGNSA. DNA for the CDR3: TGTGCCAGCAGCTTGGGGACTAGCGGGGGGTCGATATATAGCACAGATACGCAGTATTTT. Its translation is CASSLGTSGGSIYSTDTQYF.

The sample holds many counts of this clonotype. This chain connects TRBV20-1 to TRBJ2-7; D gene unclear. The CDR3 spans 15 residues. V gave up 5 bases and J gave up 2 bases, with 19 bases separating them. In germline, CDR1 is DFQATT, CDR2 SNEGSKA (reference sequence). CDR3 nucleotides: TGCAGTGCTCCTCGCCTAGACGCCATAACCTACGAGCAGTACTTC. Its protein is CSAPRLDAITYEQYF.

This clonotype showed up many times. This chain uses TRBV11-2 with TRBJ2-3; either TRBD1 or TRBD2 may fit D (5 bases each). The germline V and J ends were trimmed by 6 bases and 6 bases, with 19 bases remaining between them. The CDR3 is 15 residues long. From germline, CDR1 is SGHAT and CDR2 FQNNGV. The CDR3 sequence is CASSPSGDRTDTQYF. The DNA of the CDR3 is TGTGCCAGCAGTCCAAGCGGCGACAGAACCGATACGCAGTATTTT.

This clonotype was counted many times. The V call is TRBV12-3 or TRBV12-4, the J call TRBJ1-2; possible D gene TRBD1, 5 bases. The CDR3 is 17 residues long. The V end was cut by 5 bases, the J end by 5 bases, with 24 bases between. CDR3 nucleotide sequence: TGTGCCAGCAGTATCGGAACCGGGACCCCGCGTGAATATGGCTACACCTTC. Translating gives CASSIGTGTPREYGYTF.

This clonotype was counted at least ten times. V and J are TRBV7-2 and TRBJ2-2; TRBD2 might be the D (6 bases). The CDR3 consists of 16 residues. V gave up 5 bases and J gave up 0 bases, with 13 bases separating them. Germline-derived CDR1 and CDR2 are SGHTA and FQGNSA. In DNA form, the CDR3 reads TGTGCCAGCAGCCCTACCGGGACTTCGAACACCGGGGAGCTGTTTTTT. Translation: CASSPTGTSNTGELFF.

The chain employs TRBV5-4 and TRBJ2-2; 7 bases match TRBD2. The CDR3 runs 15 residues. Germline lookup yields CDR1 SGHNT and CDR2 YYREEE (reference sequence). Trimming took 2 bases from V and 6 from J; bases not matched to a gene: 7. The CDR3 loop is CASSLGLGLPGELFF. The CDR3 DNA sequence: TGTGCCAGCAGCTTAGGACTAGGATTACCCGGGGAGCTGTTTTTT.